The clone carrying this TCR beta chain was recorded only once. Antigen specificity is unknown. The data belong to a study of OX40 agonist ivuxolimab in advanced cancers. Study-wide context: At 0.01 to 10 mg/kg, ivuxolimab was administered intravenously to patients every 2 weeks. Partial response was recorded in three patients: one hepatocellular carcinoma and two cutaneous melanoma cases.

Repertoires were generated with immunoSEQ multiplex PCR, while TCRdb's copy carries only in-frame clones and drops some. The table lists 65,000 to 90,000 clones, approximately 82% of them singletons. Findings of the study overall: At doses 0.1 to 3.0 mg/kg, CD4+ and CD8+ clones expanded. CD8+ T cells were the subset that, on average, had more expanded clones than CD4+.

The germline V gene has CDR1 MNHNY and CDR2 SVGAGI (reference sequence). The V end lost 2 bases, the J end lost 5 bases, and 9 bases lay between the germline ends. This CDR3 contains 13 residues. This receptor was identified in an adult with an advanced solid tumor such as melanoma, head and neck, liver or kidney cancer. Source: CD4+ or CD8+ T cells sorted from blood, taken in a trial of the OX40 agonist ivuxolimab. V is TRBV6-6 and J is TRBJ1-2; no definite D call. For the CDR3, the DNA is TGTGCCAGCAGTTACGGCAGGTCTTATGGCTACACCTTC. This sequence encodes CASSYGRSYGYTF.